A single sample gave rise to the 14 T cell receptor beta chains below, sequenced in a study of CD8 T cells in Susac syndrome. Reverse transcription of 0.5 to 1 ug RNA was carried out with random hexamers. MiXCR, applied by TCRdb to the immunoSEQ multiplex PCR reads, yields one record per CDR3 protein. The sample carries about 180,000 distinct CDR3 sequences, under 95% recorded once. Sequenced input: CD4+ T cells from PBMCs. These receptors all come from a human donor with multiple sclerosis.

The rearrangement uses TRBV19 and TRBJ1-2, with 7 bases fitting TRBD1. J lost 2 bases, V lost 3 bases, and 3 bases had no gene match. CDR3 length: 14 amino acids. CDR1 and CDR2 (germline): LNHDA, SQIVND (reference sequence). CDR3 nucleotide sequence: TGTGCCAGTAGTATGGGGACAGCGAACTATGGCTACACCTTC. Translation: CASSMGTANYGYTF.

V gene TRBV18 combines with J gene TRBJ2-2, with D possibly being TRBD2 (6 bases). V shed 3 bases and J shed 4 bases, with 9 bases lying between them. From germline, CDR1 is KGHSH and CDR2 LQKENI. The CDR3 is 14 amino acids. In DNA form, the CDR3 reads TGTGCCAGCTCACCCATGGAGGGCACCGGGGAGCTGTTTTTT. Translating gives CASSPMEGTGELFF.

V gene TRBV15 combines with J gene TRBJ1-2; TRBD1 aligns across 7 bases. Germline V gene data show CDR1 as LNHNV and CDR2 as YYDKDF (reference sequence). The CDR3 is 14 residues long. The V and J ends lost 0 bases and 12 bases, in that order; junction bases with no gene match: 10. The CDR3 region is CATSRDRRQGENTF. As DNA, the CDR3 is TGTGCCACCAGCAGAGATCGGAGACAGGGAGAGAACACCTTC.

V usage is TRBV19 and J usage is TRBJ1-3, with D uncertain. Between the trimmed V and J ends, which lost 3 bases and 6 bases, there was a span of 6 bases. The CDR3 spans 12 residues. Germline V gene data show CDR1 as LNHDA and CDR2 as SQIVND (reference sequence). This CDR3 is CASSMEENTIYF. The CDR3 nucleotides are TGTGCCAGTAGTATGGAGGAAAACACCATATATTTT.

The chain has TRBV27 and TRBJ2-7; the D gene is possibly TRBD2 (6 bases). The CDR3 has 13 amino acids. Germline CDR1 is MNHEY and CDR2 is SMNVEV (reference sequence). V dropped 3 bases and J dropped 6 bases, with 12 bases sitting between them. CDR3 DNA sequence: TGTGCCAGCAGTTTGGGGAGGCCCTTCGAGCAGTACTTC. This codes for CASSLGRPFEQYF.

In its sample, this clonotype was seen a few times. V is TRBV6-2 or TRBV6-3 and J is TRBJ2-7, with 10 positions matching TRBD2. The germline CDR1 and CDR2 sequences are MNHEY and SVGEGT. J gave up 0 bases and V 4 bases, and 3 bases lay outside the gene matches. This CDR3 is 15 amino acids long. The CDR3 sequence: CASSLGLASSYEQYF. DNA of the CDR3: TGTGCCAGCAGTTTGGGACTAGCGTCCTCCTACGAGCAGTACTTC.

The V gene is TRBV29-1, the J gene TRBJ2-5; 10 bases map to TRBD1. V shed 4 bases, J shed 5 bases, and the junction held 4 bases outside the gene matches. The germline V gene has CDR1 SQVTM and CDR2 ANQGSEA. The CDR3 runs 13 residues. Here the CDR3 DNA reads TGCAGCGTTGGGGGGACAGGGGCCGAGACCCAGTACTTC. Translated, it gives CSVGGTGAETQYF. Combining the CDR3 with reference TRBV29-1 and TRBJ2-5 gives the whole variable domain SAVISQKPSRDICQRGTSLTIQCQVDSQVTMMFWYRQQPGQSLTLIATANQGSEATYESGFVIDKFPISRPNLTFSTLTVSNMSPEDSSIYLCSVGGTGAETQYFGPGTRLLVL.

This chain uses TRBV4-1 with TRBJ1-1; D not certain. V was shortened by 4 bases and J by 11 bases, with 17 bases between the two germline ends. This CDR3 region has 13 residues. Germline assignment: CDR1 MGHRA and CDR2 YSYEKL. In DNA, the CDR3 is TGCGCCAGCAGCCCAAGAGAGGGAGAAATGGCTTTCTTT. It is translated as CASSPREGEMAFF.

The chain employs TRBV28 and TRBJ2-7, with D unresolved. Germline lookup yields CDR1 MDHEN and CDR2 SYDVKM. CDR3 length: 15 amino acids. Trimming removed 5 bases at V and 2 bases at J, with 16 bases between. The CDR3, as DNA: TGTGCCAGCAGTCCACTGGGCAGGTCCGCCTACGAGCAGTACTTC. It is translated as CASSPLGRSAYEQYF.

This clonotype was observed a single time. The rearrangement uses TRBV11-1 and TRBJ1-6; no firm D call. Germline V gene data show CDR1 as SGHAT and CDR2 as FQDESV (reference sequence). Trimming pared 4 bases from V and 9 bases from J, leaving 10 bases between. This CDR3 region has 13 residues. In nucleotides, the CDR3 is TGTGCCAGCAGCTCTAGGATGTCTTCACCCCTCCACTTT. Protein: CASSSRMSSPLHF.

The rearrangement links TRBV18 to TRBJ2-1, with 10 bases aligning to TRBD1. This CDR3 region has 17 residues. The trim removed 0 bases at V and 9 bases at J, leaving 11 bases unmatched. Germline CDR1 KGHSH, CDR2 LQKENI. The DNA of the CDR3 is TGTGCCAGCTCACCACCGTTACCGGGACAGGGGTCCGGTGAGCAGTTCTTC. It codes for CASSPPLPGQGSGEQFF.

The chain carries TRBV7-2 and TRBJ2-7; a possible D gene is TRBD2 (5 bases). In germline, CDR1 is SGHTA, CDR2 FQGNSA. Trimming left V 5 bases short and J 4 bases short, with 9 bases between. This CDR3 is built from 12 residues. The CDR3 loop reads CASSPGRYEQYF. CDR3 nucleotides: TGTGCCAGCAGCCCTGGGAGATACGAGCAGTACTTC.

The chain joins TRBV5-6 to TRBJ2-7; tentative D call: TRBD2 (7 bases). V gave up 1 base and J gave up 4 bases, with 18 bases separating them. The CDR3 totals 16 residues. Germline assignment: CDR1 SGHDT and CDR2 YYEEEE. The CDR3 spells CASSLYREAGNYEQYF. DNA of the CDR3: TGTGCCAGCAGCTTGTACAGGGAAGCGGGAAATTACGAGCAGTACTTC.

The V call is TRBV6-6, the J call TRBJ2-3; 9 bases map to TRBD2. Trimming took 4 bases from V and 0 from J; bases not matched to a gene: 5. Germline V CDR1 and CDR2: MNHNY, SVGAGI (reference sequence). The CDR3 totals 16 residues. Here the CDR3 reads CASSLAGVPSTDTQYF. In nucleotides, the CDR3 is TGTGCCAGCAGTTTAGCGGGGGTGCCTAGCACAGATACGCAGTATTTT.